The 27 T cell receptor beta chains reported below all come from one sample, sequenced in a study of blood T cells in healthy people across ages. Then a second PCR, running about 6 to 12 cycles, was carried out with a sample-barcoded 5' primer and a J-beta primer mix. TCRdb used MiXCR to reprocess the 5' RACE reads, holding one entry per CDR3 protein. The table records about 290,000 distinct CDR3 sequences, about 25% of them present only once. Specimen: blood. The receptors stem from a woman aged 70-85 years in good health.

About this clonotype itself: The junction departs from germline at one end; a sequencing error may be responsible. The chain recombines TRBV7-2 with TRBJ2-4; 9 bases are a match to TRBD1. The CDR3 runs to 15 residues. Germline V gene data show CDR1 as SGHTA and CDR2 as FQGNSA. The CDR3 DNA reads TGCGCCAGCAGCTTCGGACAGGGGATTATAGACATTCAGTACTTC. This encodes CASSFGQGIIDIQYF.

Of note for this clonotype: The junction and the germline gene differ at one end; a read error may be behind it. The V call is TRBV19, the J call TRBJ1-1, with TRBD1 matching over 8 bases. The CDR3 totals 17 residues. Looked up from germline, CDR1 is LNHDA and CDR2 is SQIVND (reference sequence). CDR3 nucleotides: TGCGCCAGTAGTATAGGACAGGGACAGATTGGTAACACTGAAGCTTTCTTT. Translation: CASSIGQGQIGNTEAFF.

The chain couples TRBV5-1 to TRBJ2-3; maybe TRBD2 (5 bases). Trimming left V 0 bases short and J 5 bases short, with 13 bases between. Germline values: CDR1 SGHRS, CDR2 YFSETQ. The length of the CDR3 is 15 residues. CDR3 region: CASSLGVARGDTQYF. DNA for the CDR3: TGCGCCAGCAGCTTGGGGGTAGCGCGTGGAGATACGCAGTATTTT.

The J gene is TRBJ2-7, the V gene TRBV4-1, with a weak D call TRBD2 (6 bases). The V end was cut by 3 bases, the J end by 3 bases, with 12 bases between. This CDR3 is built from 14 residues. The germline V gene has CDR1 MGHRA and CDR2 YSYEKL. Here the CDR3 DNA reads TGCGCCAGCAGCCAGGGGCGGGGAGACTACGAGCAGTACTTC. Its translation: CASSQGRGDYEQYF.

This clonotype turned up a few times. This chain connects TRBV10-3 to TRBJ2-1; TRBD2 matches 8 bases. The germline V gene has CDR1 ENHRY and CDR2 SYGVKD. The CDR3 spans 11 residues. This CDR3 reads CAIGAGGEQFF. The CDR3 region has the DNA TGTGCAATAGGGGCGGGGGGTGAGCAGTTCTTC.

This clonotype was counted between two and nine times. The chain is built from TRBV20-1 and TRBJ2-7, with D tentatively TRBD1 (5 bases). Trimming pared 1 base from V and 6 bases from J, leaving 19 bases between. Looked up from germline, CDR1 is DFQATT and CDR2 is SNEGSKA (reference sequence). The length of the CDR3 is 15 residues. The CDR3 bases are TGCAGTGCTAGAGCGGCCGGCAGGGTGCAAGGCGAGCAGTACTTC. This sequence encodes CSARAAGRVQGEQYF.

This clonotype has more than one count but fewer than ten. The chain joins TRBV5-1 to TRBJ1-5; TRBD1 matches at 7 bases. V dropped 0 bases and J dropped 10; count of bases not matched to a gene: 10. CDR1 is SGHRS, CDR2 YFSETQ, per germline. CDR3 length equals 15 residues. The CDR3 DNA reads TGCGCCAGCAGCTTGGGTGACAGGGACGGTCAACCCCAGCATTTT. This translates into CASSLGDRDGQPQHF.

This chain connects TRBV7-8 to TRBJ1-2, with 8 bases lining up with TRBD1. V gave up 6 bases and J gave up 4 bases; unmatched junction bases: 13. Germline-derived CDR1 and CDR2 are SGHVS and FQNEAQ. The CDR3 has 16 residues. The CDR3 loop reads CASRETPGQVAYGYTF. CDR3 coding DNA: TGTGCCAGCAGGGAGACACCGGGACAGGTGGCCTATGGCTACACCTTC.

CDR3 in DNA: TGTGCCAGCAGACCCGGGGGGGGGAATGAGCAGTTCTTC. Encoded protein: CASRPGGGNEQFF. The V and J genes are TRBV9 and TRBJ2-5; 8 nucleotides match TRBD2. The J call may be faulty, since TRBJ2-1 better matches the DNA end. The CDR3 is 13 residues long. Germline V gene data show CDR1 as SGDLS and CDR2 as YYNGEE.

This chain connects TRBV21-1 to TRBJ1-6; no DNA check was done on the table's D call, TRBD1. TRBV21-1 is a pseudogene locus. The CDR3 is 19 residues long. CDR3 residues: CASSKERGLAPWGNSPLHF. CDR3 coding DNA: TGTGCCAGCAGCAAAGAAAGGGGGCTGGCCCCGTGGGGTAATTCACCCCTCCACTTT.

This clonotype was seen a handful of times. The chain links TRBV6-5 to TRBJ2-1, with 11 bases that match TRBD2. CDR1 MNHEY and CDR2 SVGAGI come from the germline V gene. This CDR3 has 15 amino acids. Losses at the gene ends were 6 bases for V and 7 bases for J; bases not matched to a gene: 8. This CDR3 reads CASSLTSGSRNEQFF. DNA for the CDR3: TGTGCCAGCAGCCTTACTAGCGGGAGTCGTAATGAGCAGTTCTTC.

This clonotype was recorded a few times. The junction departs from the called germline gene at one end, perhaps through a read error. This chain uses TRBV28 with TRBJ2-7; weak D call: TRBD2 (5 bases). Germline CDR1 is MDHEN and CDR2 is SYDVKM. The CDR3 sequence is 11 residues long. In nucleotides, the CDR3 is TGTGCCAGCAGTCGAGGGTTCTCGGAGTTCTTC. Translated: CASSRGFSEFF.

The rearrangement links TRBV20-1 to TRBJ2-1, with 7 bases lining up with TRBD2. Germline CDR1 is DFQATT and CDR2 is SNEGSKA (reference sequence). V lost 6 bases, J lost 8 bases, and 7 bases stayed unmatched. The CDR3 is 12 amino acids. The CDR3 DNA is TGCAGTGCCCTCAGCGGGAACGATGAGCAGTTCTTC. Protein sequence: CSALSGNDEQFF.

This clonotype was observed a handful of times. CDR3 coding DNA: TGTGCCAGCAGTTACGTTACGGTCGGAAATCAGCCCCAGCATTTT. Translating it yields CASSYVTVGNQPQHF. This sequence joins TRBV6-6 and TRBJ1-5; no firm D call. Between the trimmed V and J ends, which lost 2 bases and 4 bases, there was a span of 12 bases. The CDR3 consists of 15 residues. Germline-derived CDR1 and CDR2 are MNHNY and SVGAGI (reference sequence).

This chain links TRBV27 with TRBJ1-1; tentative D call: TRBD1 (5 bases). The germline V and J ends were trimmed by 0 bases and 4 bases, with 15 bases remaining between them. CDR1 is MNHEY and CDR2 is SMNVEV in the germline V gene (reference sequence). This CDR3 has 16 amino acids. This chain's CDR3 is CASSLSGREGITEAFF. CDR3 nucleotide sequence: TGTGCCAGCAGTTTATCGGGCAGGGAGGGGATCACTGAAGCTTTCTTT.

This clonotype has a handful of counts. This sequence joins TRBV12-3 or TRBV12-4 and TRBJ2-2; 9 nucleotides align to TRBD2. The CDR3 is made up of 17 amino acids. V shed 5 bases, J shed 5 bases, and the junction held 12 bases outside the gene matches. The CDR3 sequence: CASSKPAGLAKTGELFF. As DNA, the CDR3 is TGTGCCAGCAGTAAACCTGCGGGACTAGCAAAGACCGGGGAGCTGTTTTTT.

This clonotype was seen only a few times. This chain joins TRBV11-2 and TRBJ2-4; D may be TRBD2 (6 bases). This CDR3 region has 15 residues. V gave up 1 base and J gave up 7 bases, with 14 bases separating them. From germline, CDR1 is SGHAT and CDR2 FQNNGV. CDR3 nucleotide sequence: TGTGCCAGCAGCTTAGCTGGAGGGGCTAGGAACATTCAGTACTTC. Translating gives CASSLAGGARNIQYF.

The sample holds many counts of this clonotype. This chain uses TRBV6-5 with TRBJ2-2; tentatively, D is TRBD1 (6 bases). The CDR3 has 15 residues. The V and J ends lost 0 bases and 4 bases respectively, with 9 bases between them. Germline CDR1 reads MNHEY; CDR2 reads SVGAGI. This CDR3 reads CASSYSMGATGELFF. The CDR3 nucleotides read TGTGCCAGCAGTTACTCGATGGGGGCCACCGGGGAGCTGTTTTTT.

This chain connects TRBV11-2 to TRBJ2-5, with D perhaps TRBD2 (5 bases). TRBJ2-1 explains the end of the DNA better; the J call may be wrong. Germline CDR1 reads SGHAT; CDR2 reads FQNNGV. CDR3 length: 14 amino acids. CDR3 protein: CASSFEGGVNEQFF. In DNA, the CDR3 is TGTGCCAGCAGCTTTGAGGGTGGGGTTAATGAGCAGTTCTTC.

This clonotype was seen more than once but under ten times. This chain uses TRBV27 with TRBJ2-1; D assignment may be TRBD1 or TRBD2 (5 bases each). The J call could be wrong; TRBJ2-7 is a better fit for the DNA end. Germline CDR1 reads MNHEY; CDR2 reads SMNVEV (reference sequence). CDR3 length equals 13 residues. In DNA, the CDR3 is TGTGCCAGCAGTCCAACCGGGGCTGGCGAGCAGTACTTC. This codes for CASSPTGAGEQYF.

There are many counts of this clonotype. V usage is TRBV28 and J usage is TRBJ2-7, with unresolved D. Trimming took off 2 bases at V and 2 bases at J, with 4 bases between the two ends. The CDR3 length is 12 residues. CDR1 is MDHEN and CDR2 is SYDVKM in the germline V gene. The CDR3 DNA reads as TGTGCCAGCAGTTTAAGAGCCTACGAGCAGTACTTC. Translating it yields CASSLRAYEQYF. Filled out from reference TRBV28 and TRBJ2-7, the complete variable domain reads DVKVTQSSRYLVKRTGEKVFLECVQDMDHENMFWYRQDPGLGLRLIYFSYDVKMKEKGDIPEGYSVSREKKERFSLILESASTNQTSMYLCASSLRAYEQYFGPGTRLTVT.

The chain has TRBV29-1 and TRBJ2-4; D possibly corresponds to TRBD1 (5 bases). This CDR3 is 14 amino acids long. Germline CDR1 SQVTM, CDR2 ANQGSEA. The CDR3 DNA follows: TGCACCCCTTCCACCCAGGGTGCCAAAAACATTCAGTACTTC. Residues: CTPSTQGAKNIQYF. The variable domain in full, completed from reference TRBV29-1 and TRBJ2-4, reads SAVISQKPSRDICQRGTSLTIQCQVDSQVTMMFWYRQQPGQSLTLIATANQGSEATYESGFVIDKFPISRPNLTFSTLTVSNMSPEDSSIYLCTPSTQGAKNIQYFGAGTRLSVL.

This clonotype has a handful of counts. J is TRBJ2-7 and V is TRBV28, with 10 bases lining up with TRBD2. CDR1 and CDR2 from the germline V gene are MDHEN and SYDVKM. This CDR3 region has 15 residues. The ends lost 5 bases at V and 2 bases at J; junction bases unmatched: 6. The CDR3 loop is CASSPQAGGPYEQYF. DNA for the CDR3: TGTGCCAGCAGTCCTCAAGCGGGAGGGCCCTACGAGCAGTACTTC.

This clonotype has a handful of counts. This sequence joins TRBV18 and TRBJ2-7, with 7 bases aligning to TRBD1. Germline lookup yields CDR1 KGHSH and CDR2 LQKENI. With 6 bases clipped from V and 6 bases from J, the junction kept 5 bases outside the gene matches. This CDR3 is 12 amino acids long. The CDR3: CASSTGETEQYF. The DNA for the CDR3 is TGTGCCAGCTCTACAGGGGAAACCGAGCAGTACTTC.

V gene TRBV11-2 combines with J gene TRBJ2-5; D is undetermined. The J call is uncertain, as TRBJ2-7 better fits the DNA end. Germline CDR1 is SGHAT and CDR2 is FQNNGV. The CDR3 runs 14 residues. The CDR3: CASSLATVTYEQYF. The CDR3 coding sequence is TGTGCCAGCAGCTTAGCTACTGTTACCTACGAGCAGTACTTC.

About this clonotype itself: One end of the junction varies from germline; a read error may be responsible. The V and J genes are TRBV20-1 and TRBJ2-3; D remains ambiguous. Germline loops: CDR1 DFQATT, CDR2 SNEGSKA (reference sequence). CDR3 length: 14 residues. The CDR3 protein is CSAPGISFTDAQYF. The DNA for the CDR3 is TGCAGTGCCCCAGGCATATCTTTCACAGATGCGCAGTATTTT.

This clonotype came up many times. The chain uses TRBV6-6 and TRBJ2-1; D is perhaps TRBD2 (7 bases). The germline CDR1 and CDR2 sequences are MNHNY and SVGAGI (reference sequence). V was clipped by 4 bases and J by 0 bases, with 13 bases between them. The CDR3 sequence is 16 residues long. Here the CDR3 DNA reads TGTGCCAGCAGTTTAAAAGGGGGGGGCTCCTACAATGAGCAGTTCTTC. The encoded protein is CASSLKGGGSYNEQFF.